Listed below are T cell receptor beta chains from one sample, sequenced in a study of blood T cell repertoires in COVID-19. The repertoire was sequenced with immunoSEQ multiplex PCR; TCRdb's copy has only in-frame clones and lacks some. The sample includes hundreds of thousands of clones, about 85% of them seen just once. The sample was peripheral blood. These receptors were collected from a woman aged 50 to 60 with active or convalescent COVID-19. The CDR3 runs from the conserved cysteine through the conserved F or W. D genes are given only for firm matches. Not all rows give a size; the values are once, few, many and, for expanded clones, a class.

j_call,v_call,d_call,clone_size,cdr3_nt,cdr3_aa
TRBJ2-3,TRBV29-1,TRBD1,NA,TGCAGCGGTGCGGACAGGGCGAGCACAGATACGCAGTATTTT,CSGADRASTDTQYF
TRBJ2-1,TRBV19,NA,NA,TGTGCCAGTAGTATAGATTCGCCGGGTTACAATGAGCAGTTCTTC,CASSIDSPGYNEQFF
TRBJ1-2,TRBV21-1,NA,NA,TGTGCCAGCAGCAAAGGCGGGACCAACTATGGCTACACCTTC,CASSKGGTNYGYTF
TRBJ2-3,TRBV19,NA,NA,TGTGCCAGTAAAGGGGGACAATACTACACAGATACGCAGTATTTT,CASKGGQYYTDTQYF
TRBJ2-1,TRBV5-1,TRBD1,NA,TGCGCCAGCAGAATCGGACAGGAGAATGAGCAGTTCTTC,CASRIGQENEQFF
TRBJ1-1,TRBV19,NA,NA,TGTGCCAGTAGTTTAGACGAACTCTCTGAAGCTTTCTTT,CASSLDELSEAFF
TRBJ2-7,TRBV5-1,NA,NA,TGCGCCAGCAGCTTGCAGGGATGGGGCTACGAGCAGTACTTC,CASSLQGWGYEQYF
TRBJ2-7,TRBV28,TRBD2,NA,TGTGCCAGCAGTTTAACTAGCGGATACGAGCAGTACTTC,CASSLTSGYEQYF
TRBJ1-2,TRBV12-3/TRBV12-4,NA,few,TGTGCCAGCAGCTCAGGGGCGCGGGGCTACACCTTC,CASSSGARGYTF
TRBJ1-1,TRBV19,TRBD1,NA,TGTGCCAGTAGACCCCCGACAGGGTACGCTTTCTTT,CASRPPTGYAFF
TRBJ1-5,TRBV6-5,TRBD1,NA,TGTGCCAGCAGCGACAGGGTTAGCAGCAATCAGCCCCAGCATTTT,CASSDRVSSNQPQHF
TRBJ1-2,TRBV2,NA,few,TGTGCCAGCAGTGCCTTTGGGGGGGGAGCGGTTGATGGCTACACCTTC,CASSAFGGGAVDGYTF
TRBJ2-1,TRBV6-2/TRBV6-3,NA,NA,TGTGCCAGCAGTTACCACCTCGGACTGCACAATGAGCAGTTCTTC,CASSYHLGLHNEQFF
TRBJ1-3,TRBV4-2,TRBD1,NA,TGTGCCAGCAGCCAAGAAAGGACAGGCAACGGACGACTGAGCTCTGGAAACACCATATATTTT,CASSQERTGNGRLSSGNTIYF
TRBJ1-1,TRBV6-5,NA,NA,TGTGCCAGCAGCAAGTTACAGGGTACGACTGAAGCTTTCTTT,CASSKLQGTTEAFF
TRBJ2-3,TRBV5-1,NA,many,TGCGCCAGCAGCTTGGCCCCCCGGACAGCCCGGGACACAGATACGCAGTATTTT,CASSLAPRTARDTDTQYF
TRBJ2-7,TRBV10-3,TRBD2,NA,TGTGCCATCAGTGAGTCGGAGGCTAGCGGGAGGGCCTGGTCCTACGAGCAGTACTTC,CAISESEASGRAWSYEQYF
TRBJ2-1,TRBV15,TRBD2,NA,TGTGCCACCAGCGGACCCGGGGGGAGCTCCTACAATGAGCAGTTCTTC,CATSGPGGSSYNEQFF